One and the same sample provided the 22 T cell receptor beta chains below, sequenced in a study of blood T cell repertoires in COVID-19. Sequencing was performed with immunoSEQ multiplex PCR; in TCRdb, only in-frame clones are kept and a portion is missing. The sample records about 520,000 clones, roughly 85% being singletons. Material: peripheral blood. Source of these receptors: a human donor in a cohort sampled during active COVID-19.

The chain carries TRBV7-9 and TRBJ1-2; 10 nucleotides line up with TRBD1. Germline-derived CDR1 and CDR2 are SEHNR and FQNEAQ (reference sequence). There are 16 residues in the CDR3. Trimming cost V 5 bases and J 8 bases; bases outside gene matches: 14. CDR3 coding DNA: TGTGCCAGCAGCCCGAACACGTCCGGGACAGGGGTCGGCTACACCTTC. Translated: CASSPNTSGTGVGYTF.

This chain joins TRBV9 and TRBJ2-2; a weak D match, TRBD1 (6 bases). The CDR3 has 15 residues. CDR1 and CDR2 (germline): SGDLS, YYNGEE. The V end lost 0 bases, the J end lost 4 bases, and 10 bases lay between the germline ends. The CDR3 is CASSVEGQVTGELFF. CDR3 coding DNA: TGTGCCAGCAGCGTAGAGGGACAAGTCACCGGGGAGCTGTTTTTT.

This clone was observed at least ten times. The rearrangement uses TRBV2 and TRBJ1-5; 12 nucleotides match TRBD1. Per germline, CDR1 SNHLY and CDR2 FYNNEI. Losses at the gene ends were 6 bases for V and 1 base for J; bases not matched to a gene: 10. CDR3 length equals 18 residues. The CDR3 is CASRGGTGGASSNQPQHF. The CDR3 region has the DNA TGTGCCAGCAGGGGAGGGACAGGGGGCGCGTCGAGCAATCAGCCCCAGCATTTT.

The chain employs TRBV7-2 and TRBJ2-7; D is unclear. Looked up from germline, CDR1 is SGHTA and CDR2 is FQGNSA. V lost 5 bases and J 0 bases, leaving 11 bases between the germline ends. The CDR3 covers 14 residues. The CDR3, as DNA: TGTGCCAGCAGCCGCCCCCAAGCCTCCTACGAGCAGTACTTC. Protein product: CASSRPQASYEQYF.

The rearrangement joins TRBV7-3 to TRBJ2-3, with 7 positions matching TRBD2. Germline trimming cut 2 bases from V and 6 bases from J; bases unmatched to any gene: 8. Germline CDR1 and CDR2: SGHTA and FQGTGA. The CDR3 has 15 residues. The CDR3 DNA reads as TGTGCCAGCAGCTTACAGGCGGGAGTGGGGGATACGCAGTATTTT. Its translation: CASSLQAGVGDTQYF.

Note on this clone: Other nucleotide sequences in the sample specify the same CDR3. This sequence joins TRBV5-1 and TRBJ2-7; 8 nucleotides align to TRBD1. Losses at the gene ends were 4 bases for V and 1 base for J; bases not matched to a gene: 7. Germline V gene sequence: CDR1 SGHRS, CDR2 YFSETQ. This CDR3 contains 15 residues. The CDR3 DNA follows: TGCGCCAGCAGCCCAGGGGGCGCGGGTTCCTACGAGCAGTACTTC. Encoded protein: CASSPGGAGSYEQYF. Full variable domain (remainder filled in from reference TRBV5-1 and TRBJ2-7): KAGVTQTPRYLIKTRGQQVTLSCSPISGHRSVSWYQQTPGQGLQFLFEYFSETQRNKGNFPGRFSGRQFSNSRSEMNVSTLELGDSALYLCASSPGGAGSYEQYFGPGTRLTVT.

The rearrangement uses TRBV5-4 and TRBJ2-3; 9 bases are shared with TRBD1. J was trimmed by 5 bases and V by 4 bases; bases with no gene match: 5. Germline V gives CDR1 SGHNT, CDR2 YYREEE (reference sequence). This CDR3 contains 14 residues. In DNA form, the CDR3 reads TGTGCCAGCAGCCAACAGGGGGCCAAAGATACGCAGTATTTT. Protein: CASSQQGAKDTQYF.

This clone was detected a few times. The chain carries TRBV6-5 and TRBJ1-6; no reliable D call. This CDR3 has 12 residues. Germline-derived CDR1 and CDR2 are MNHEY and SVGAGI. Trimming shortened V by 6 bases and J by 14 bases, and 14 bases separated the two germline ends. The CDR3 reads CASRVPSGALHF. As DNA, the CDR3 is TGTGCCAGCAGGGTCCCCTCCGGGGCCCTCCACTTT.

In this sample, this clone turned up once. The chain uses TRBV2 and TRBJ1-3, with D possibly matching TRBD1 (6 bases). Trimming removed 6 bases from V and 4 bases from J, with 16 bases in between. Germline V lookup: CDR1 SNHLY, CDR2 FYNNEI. This CDR3 spans 15 amino acids. The CDR3 sequence is CASSTDRSGGNTIYF. CDR3 DNA: TGTGCCAGCAGCACTGACAGGTCTGGGGGAAACACCATATATTTT.

The chain links TRBV6-4 to TRBJ1-2; 10 bases align to TRBD1. Germline CDR1 and CDR2: MRHNA and SNTAGT. This CDR3 region has 15 residues. V dropped 4 bases and J dropped 4; count of bases not matched to a gene: 6. For the CDR3, the DNA is TGTGCCAGCAGTGGCCGGACAGGGGGGACCTATGGCTACACCTTC. Translated, it gives CASSGRTGGTYGYTF.

The chain joins TRBV7-2 to TRBJ1-1; TRBD1 matches 7 bases. CDR3 length: 17 residues. Trimming took 5 bases from V and 7 from J; bases not matched to a gene: 19. CDR1 SGHTA and CDR2 FQGNSA come from the germline V gene. CDR3 in amino acids: CASSVQRVGRGRDEAFF. CDR3 DNA: TGTGCCAGCAGCGTCCAGAGGGTGGGTAGGGGGCGCGATGAAGCTTTCTTT. The complete variable domain, with remaining parts taken from reference TRBV7-2 and TRBJ1-1, reads GAGVSQSPSNKVTEKGKDVELRCDPISGHTALYWYRQSLGQGLEFLIYFQGNSAPDKSGLPSDRFSAERTGGSVSTLTIQRTQQEDSAVYLCASSVQRVGRGRDEAFFGQGTRLTVV.

This clone was counted between two and nine times. The CDR3 sequence is CACGAYSPLHF. The CDR3 bases are TGTGCCTGCGGAGCGTATTCACCCCTCCACTTT. The J gene is TRBJ1-6, the V gene TRBV30; no clear D. CDR3 length: 11 residues. Germline lookup yields CDR1 GTSNPN and CDR2 SVGIG (reference sequence). The V and J ends lost 6 bases and 8 bases respectively, with 8 bases between them.

The V gene is TRBV7-2, the J gene TRBJ2-3, with D unresolved. Trimming pared 4 bases from V and 2 bases from J, leaving 7 bases between. The germline V gene has CDR1 SGHTA and CDR2 FQGNSA. This CDR3 region has 13 residues. This CDR3 is CASSSPHTDTQYF. CDR3 DNA sequence: TGTGCCAGCAGCTCGCCACACACAGATACGCAGTATTTT. Combining the CDR3 with reference TRBV7-2 and TRBJ2-3 gives the whole variable domain GAGVSQSPSNKVTEKGKDVELRCDPISGHTALYWYRQSLGQGLEFLIYFQGNSAPDKSGLPSDRFSAERTGGSVSTLTIQRTQQEDSAVYLCASSSPHTDTQYFGPGTRLTVL.

V gene TRBV6-6 combines with J gene TRBJ2-7, with no clear D. The V gene lost 2 bases and the J gene lost 3 bases, with 14 bases spanning the gap. The CDR3 covers 15 residues. Germline V gives CDR1 MNHNY, CDR2 SVGAGI (reference sequence). The CDR3 loop is CASSYPGNSRYEQYF. CDR3 in DNA: TGTGCCAGCAGTTACCCAGGAAATAGTCGCTACGAGCAGTACTTC.

The V gene is TRBV9, the J gene TRBJ2-2; no reliable D call. Between the trimmed V and J ends, which lost 3 bases and 6 bases, there was a span of 12 bases. This CDR3 is built from 14 residues. Per the germline V gene, CDR1 is SGDLS and CDR2 is YYNGEE. CDR3 nucleotide sequence: TGTGCCAGCAGCGGGGCTGTGAGTGCCGGGGAGCTGTTTTTT. Its translation: CASSGAVSAGELFF. Variable domain in full (rest from reference TRBV9 and TRBJ2-2): DSGVTQTPKHLITATGQRVTLRCSPRSGDLSVYWYQQSLDQGLQFLIQYYNGEERAKGNILERFSAQQFPDLHSELNLSSLELGDSALYFCASSGAVSAGELFFGEGSRLTVL.

The chain links TRBV18 to TRBJ2-1; 16 bases match TRBD2. The J segment lost 8 bases and the V segment lost 2 bases, leaving 9 bases of the junction unmatched. The CDR3 covers 18 residues. Germline V gene sequence: CDR1 KGHSH, CDR2 LQKENI. Here the CDR3 DNA reads TGTGCCAGCTCACCAACACCGGCGGGACTAGCGGGAGGGCATGAGCAGTTCTTC. It encodes CASSPTPAGLAGGHEQFF.

This chain uses TRBV5-1 with TRBJ1-1; D remains ambiguous. Germline V gene sequence: CDR1 SGHRS, CDR2 YFSETQ. Trimming cost V 0 bases and J 1 base, with 7 bases left between them. The CDR3 is 14 residues long. The CDR3 is CASSLARSNTEAFF. CDR3 DNA sequence: TGCGCCAGCAGCTTGGCCAGGTCGAACACTGAAGCTTTCTTT.

The rearrangement uses TRBV10-3 and TRBJ2-3, with D perhaps TRBD1 (6 bases). CDR1 is ENHRY, CDR2 SYGVKD, per germline. The CDR3 loop spans 15 amino acids. Trimming cost V 3 bases and J 0 bases, with 10 bases left between them. The CDR3 protein is CAISDPGHSTDTQYF. As DNA, the CDR3 is TGTGCCATCAGTGATCCGGGACATAGCACAGATACGCAGTATTTT.

The chain links TRBV28 to TRBJ2-2; the D is unclear. This CDR3 is built from 14 residues. Trimming removed 5 bases at V and 7 bases at J, with 14 bases between. Germline assignment: CDR1 MDHEN and CDR2 SYDVKM. CDR3 coding DNA: TGTGCCAGCAGTCCCCGATTAACGGTCGGGGAGCTGTTTTTT. Protein: CASSPRLTVGELFF. The full variable domain, its missing parts supplied by reference TRBV28 and TRBJ2-2, is DVKVTQSSRYLVKRTGEKVFLECVQDMDHENMFWYRQDPGLGLRLIYFSYDVKMKEKGDIPEGYSVSREKKERFSLILESASTNQTSMYLCASSPRLTVGELFFGEGSRLTVL.

This chain links TRBV20-1 with TRBJ1-1, with D perhaps matching TRBD1 (5 bases). The CDR3 is made up of 14 amino acids. CDR1 and CDR2 from the germline V gene are DFQATT and SNEGSKA (reference sequence). Trimming cost V 3 bases and J 1 base, with 12 bases left between them. The CDR3 DNA reads as TGCAGTGCTAGTCTCACAGGCTCGAACACTGAAGCTTTCTTT. This encodes CSASLTGSNTEAFF.

The J gene is TRBJ1-2, the V gene TRBV6-5; 10 positions agree with TRBD1. Germline V gene sequence: CDR1 MNHEY, CDR2 SVGAGI. V was pared by 4 bases and J by 8 bases, with 4 bases of the junction left unmatched. The CDR3 length is 13 residues. The CDR3, as DNA: TGTGCCAGCAGTTTAGACAGGGGGCTCGGCTACACCTTC. It translates to CASSLDRGLGYTF.

This clone was seen more than once but under ten times. This rearrangement joins TRBV12-3 or TRBV12-4 to TRBJ1-1; D unresolved. V lost 6 bases to trimming and J lost 5 bases, with 13 bases between them. The CDR3 has 13 amino acids. CDR3 sequence: CASSYDGRTEAFF. Here the CDR3 DNA reads TGTGCCAGCAGCTATGACGGGAGAACTGAAGCTTTCTTT.